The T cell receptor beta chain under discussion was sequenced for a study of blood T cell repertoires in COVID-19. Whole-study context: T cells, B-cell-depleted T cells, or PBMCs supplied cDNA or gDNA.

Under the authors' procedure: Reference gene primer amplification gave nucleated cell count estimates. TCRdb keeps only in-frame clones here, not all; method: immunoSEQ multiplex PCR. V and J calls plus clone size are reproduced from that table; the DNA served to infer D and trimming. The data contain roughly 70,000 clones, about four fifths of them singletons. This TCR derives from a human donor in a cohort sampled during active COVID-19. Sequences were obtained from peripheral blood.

The CDR3 region has the DNA TGTGCCAGCAGAGAGTCCGAGCAGTACTTC. It is translated as CASRESEQYF. The J gene is TRBJ2-7, the V gene TRBV6-5, with D unresolved. CDR3 length equals 10 residues. Germline V gives CDR1 MNHEY, CDR2 SVGAGI. The V gene lost 6 bases and the J gene lost 6 bases, with 6 bases spanning the gap.